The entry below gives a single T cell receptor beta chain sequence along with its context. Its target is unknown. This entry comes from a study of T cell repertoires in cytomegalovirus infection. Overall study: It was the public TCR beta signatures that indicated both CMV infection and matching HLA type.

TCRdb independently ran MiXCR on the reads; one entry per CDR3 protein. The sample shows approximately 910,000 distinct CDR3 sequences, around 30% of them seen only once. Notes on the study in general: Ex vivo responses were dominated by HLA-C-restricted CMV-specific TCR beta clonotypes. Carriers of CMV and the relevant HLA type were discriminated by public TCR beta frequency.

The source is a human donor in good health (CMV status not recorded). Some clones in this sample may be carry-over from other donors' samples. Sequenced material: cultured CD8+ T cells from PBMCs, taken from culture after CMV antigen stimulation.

The CDR3 sequence is CASSLRGPGETQYF. CDR3 nucleotide sequence: TGTGCCAGCAGCTTGAGGGGGCCGGGGGAGACCCAGTACTTC. The V gene is TRBV5-4, the J gene TRBJ2-5; TRBD1 agrees at 7 bases. The CDR3 totals 14 residues. Germline values: CDR1 SGHNT, CDR2 YYREEE (reference sequence). Trimming cost V 1 base and J 5 bases; bases outside gene matches: 5.